The T cell receptor beta chain under discussion was sequenced for a study of cytomegalovirus exposure and HLA in healthy donors. Vbeta (60) and Jbeta (13) primers were used in the PCR. Data came from immunoSEQ multiplex PCR; TCRdb stores just in-frame clones and leaves some out. The sample lists about 120,000 clones, approximately 80% occurring once. Germline V lookup: CDR1 KGHSH, CDR2 LQKENI. V was pared by 2 bases and J by 4 bases, with 4 bases of the junction left unmatched. The CDR3 runs 16 residues. This receptor was taken from a female donor in good health and CMV-seropositive. The material sequenced was PBMCs. The chain is built from TRBV18 and TRBJ2-2, with 10 bases that match TRBD1. CDR3 sequence: CASSPFGQGGTGELFF. DNA for the CDR3: TGTGCCAGCTCACCATTTGGACAGGGGGGCACCGGGGAGCTGTTTTTT. The whole variable domain, remainder taken from reference TRBV18 and TRBJ2-2, is NAGVMQNPRHLVRRRGQEARLRCSPMKGHSHVYWYRQLPEEGLKFMVYLQKENIIDESGMPKERFSAEFPKEGPSILRIQQVVRGDSAAYFCASSPFGQGGTGELFFGEGSRLTVL.